The 17 T cell receptor beta chains presented below share a single source sample, sequenced in a study of CD8 T cells in ankylosing spondylitis. MiXCR was run by TCRdb on the 5' RACE reads, yielding one entry per CDR3 protein. This sample has 200,000 to 250,000 distinct CDR3 sequences, with roughly a tenth found just once. The sample was blood, either unsorted or a sorted T cell fraction (not recorded which). The receptor source for this set is a male donor with ankylosing spondylitis or in good health (not recorded which).

The CDR3 loop reads CASSLTVRGELFF. CDR3 nucleotide sequence: TGTGCCAGCAGCTTAACTGTACGCGGGGAGCTGTTTTTT. The chain carries TRBV7-3 and TRBJ2-2; D uncertain. Germline CDR1 reads SGHTA; CDR2 reads FQGTGA. V lost 0 bases, J lost 7 bases, and 6 bases lay in between. The CDR3 totals 13 residues.

This clonotype was recorded many times. V is TRBV7-2 and J is TRBJ2-3; D possibly matches TRBD1 or TRBD2 (5 bases each). Germline values: CDR1 SGHTA, CDR2 FQGNSA. Trimming left V 3 bases short and J 2 bases short, with 12 bases between. This CDR3 has 15 amino acids. The CDR3 sequence is CASSFTGQPTDTQYF. CDR3 DNA sequence: TGTGCCAGCAGCTTCACGGGGCAACCCACAGATACGCAGTATTTT.

This clonotype has a count of ten or more. The chain couples TRBV20-1 to TRBJ1-6; 9 positions match TRBD1. The germline V gene has CDR1 DFQATT and CDR2 SNEGSKA (reference sequence). V was clipped by 6 bases and J by 0 bases; unmatched bases: 15. The CDR3 is 19 amino acids. The CDR3 spells CSARRSTGGPTSYNSPLHF. The CDR3 nucleotides read TGCAGTGCCCGGAGGTCCACAGGGGGCCCGACCTCCTATAATTCACCCCTCCACTTT.

This rearrangement joins TRBV7-6 to TRBJ1-4, with 9 nucleotides matching TRBD1. Germline V lookup: CDR1 SGHVS, CDR2 FNYEAQ. The CDR3 has 15 residues. V lost 5 bases to trimming and J lost 7 bases; unmatched junction nucleotides: 8. In DNA form, the CDR3 reads TGTGCCAGCAGCGTTACCGGGACAGGGACTGAAAAACTGTTTTTT. Encoded protein: CASSVTGTGTEKLFF.

A note on this clonotype: At one end, the junction sequence differs from germline, possibly due to a read error. The chain joins TRBV20-1 to TRBJ2-1; 8 bases map to TRBD2. The CDR3 runs 16 residues. CDR1 is DFQATT, CDR2 SNEGSKA, per germline (reference sequence). The CDR3, as DNA: TGCTGTGCTAGAGCCGATAGCGGGACGACCTACAATGAGCAGTTCTTC. Its translation: CCARADSGTTYNEQFF.

The rearrangement joins TRBV7-2 to TRBJ2-3; TRBD2 agrees at 12 bases. V dropped 5 bases and J dropped 6; count of bases not matched to a gene: 9. The V gene's germline CDR1 is SGHTA and CDR2 FQGNSA. The CDR3 is 16 amino acids. The CDR3 here is CASSPLLAGGGDTQYF. As DNA, the CDR3 is TGTGCCAGCAGCCCTCTACTAGCGGGAGGAGGGGATACGCAGTATTTT. Looking up the rest from reference TRBV7-2 and TRBJ2-3 gives the full variable domain: GAGVSQSPSNKVTEKGKDVELRCDPISGHTALYWYRQSLGQGLEFLIYFQGNSAPDKSGLPSDRFSAERTGGSVSTLTIQRTQQEDSAVYLCASSPLLAGGGDTQYFGPGTRLTVL.

The genes are TRBV5-5 and TRBJ2-2; D unclear. CDR1 is SGHKS, CDR2 YYEKEE, per germline (reference sequence). Between the trimmed V and J ends, which lost 2 bases and 8 bases, there was a span of 19 bases. CDR3 length: 16 amino acids. CDR3 loop: CASSFDPDTTQGELFF. The CDR3 region has the DNA TGTGCCAGCAGCTTTGACCCAGACACTACTCAGGGGGAGCTGTTTTTT.

Regarding this clonotype: A clone one base away is much larger, so this may be a read error. The chain links TRBV12-3 or TRBV12-4 to TRBJ1-2, with D uncertain. CDR3 length: 13 amino acids. The CDR3 reads CVSSLKGSPGYTF. In DNA, the CDR3 is TGTGTCAGCAGTTTGAAAGGGTCCCCTGGCTACACCTTC.

The V gene is TRBV5-1, the J gene TRBJ2-3; D gene uncertain. Looked up from germline, CDR1 is SGHRS and CDR2 is YFSETQ. This CDR3 contains 15 residues. With 0 bases removed from V and 4 bases from J, the gap between germline ends came to 12 bases. This CDR3 is CASSLGVDPADTQYF. CDR3 bases: TGCGCCAGCAGCTTGGGGGTAGATCCAGCAGATACGCAGTATTTT.

This clonotype was seen many times. The J gene is TRBJ1-1, the V gene TRBV6-4; weak D call: TRBD1 (5 bases). V lost 0 bases and J 1 base, leaving 9 bases between the germline ends. Germline lookup yields CDR1 MRHNA and CDR2 SNTAGT. CDR3 length equals 15 residues. Here the CDR3 DNA reads TGTGCCAGCAGTGACTCGGCTGACAGGAACACTGAAGCTTTCTTT. It codes for CASSDSADRNTEAFF.

This clonotype was recorded many times. The chain combines TRBV29-1 with TRBJ2-2; 9 bases align to TRBD1. After removal of 6 bases from V and 6 bases from J, the junction contained 5 bases not matched to a gene. This CDR3 is 13 amino acids long. CDR1 is SQVTM and CDR2 is ANQGSEA in the germline V gene. CDR3: CSVRQGGAGELFF. CDR3 DNA: TGCAGCGTAAGACAGGGGGGAGCCGGGGAGCTGTTTTTT.

There are many counts of this clonotype. This rearrangement joins TRBV5-5 to TRBJ1-1, with D tentatively TRBD1 (6 bases). The CDR3 has 16 residues. The V end lost 0 bases, the J end lost 4 bases, and 16 bases lay between the germline ends. Germline CDR1 SGHKS, CDR2 YYEKEE (reference sequence). This CDR3 is CASSLEGAGAGTEAFF. CDR3 nucleotide sequence: TGTGCCAGCAGCTTGGAAGGGGCAGGGGCGGGCACTGAAGCTTTCTTT.

This clonotype came up once. The chain employs TRBV6-1 and TRBJ2-1, with D perhaps matching TRBD1 or TRBD2 (5 bases each). Germline-derived CDR1 and CDR2 are MNHNS and SASEGT. This CDR3 is 13 amino acids long. V shed 6 bases and J shed 7 bases, with 13 bases lying between them. The CDR3 loop reads CASSLSWGNEQFF. For the CDR3, the DNA is TGTGCCAGCAGCCTCAGTTGGGGGAATGAGCAGTTCTTC.

This clonotype was counted many times. The CDR3 nucleotides read TGTGCCAGCCGACGGACAGGCTCCTACGAGCAGTACTTC. It codes for CASRRTGSYEQYF. The chain couples TRBV27 to TRBJ2-7; 7 bases line up with TRBD1. Germline CDR1 MNHEY, CDR2 SMNVEV (reference sequence). The V segment lost 8 bases and the J segment 0 bases; nucleotides outside the gene matches: 4. The CDR3 is 13 amino acids.

DNA for the CDR3: TGTGCCAGCAGCCGCGAGGTAGTCTCCTACAATGAGCAGTTCTTC. It yields the protein CASSREVVSYNEQFF. This chain connects TRBV6-1 to TRBJ2-1; unclear D gene. V shed 6 bases and J shed 0 bases, with 12 bases lying between them. CDR3 length equals 15 residues. Germline V gene data show CDR1 as MNHNS and CDR2 as SASEGT.

The gene calls are TRBV3-1 and TRBJ1-1; D is undetermined. Trimming stripped 0 bases from V and 11 bases from J, with 16 bases between. Germline V lookup: CDR1 LGHDT, CDR2 YNNKEL (reference sequence). This CDR3 region has 14 residues. The CDR3 nucleotides read TGTGCCAGCAGCCAAGATTCGCGGAAATTAGAGGCTTTCTTT. It translates to CASSQDSRKLEAFF.

This clonotype was recorded many times. V is TRBV5-1 and J is TRBJ2-5, with 9 bases matching TRBD1. J was trimmed by 2 bases and V by 5 bases; bases with no gene match: 4. CDR1 is SGHRS, CDR2 YFSETQ, per germline. There are 14 residues in the CDR3. The CDR3 loop reads CASRRDRDQETQYF. CDR3 coding DNA: TGCGCCAGCAGACGGGACAGGGATCAAGAGACCCAGTACTTC.